Presented here are 21 T cell receptor beta chains from one specimen sequenced in a study of shared clonotypes between healthy human individuals. Profiled with immunoSEQ multiplex PCR; TCRdb holds only in-frame clones, not every one. Of around 1,100,000 clones listed, around three quarters are singletons. Sequencing was done on a sample of memory CD4+ T cells from PBMCs. Specified subset: CD45RA-negative fraction. The receptors derive from a man aged 18 to 35 in good health. Some clones in this sample may be carry-over from other donors' samples.

V gene TRBV5-1 combines with J gene TRBJ1-2; D is unclear. The CDR3 is 13 amino acids. CDR1 is SGHRS and CDR2 is YFSETQ in the germline V gene. The V gene lost 0 bases and the J gene lost 4 bases, with 7 bases spanning the gap. The DNA for the CDR3 is TGCGCCAGCAGCTTGGAAGCTACCTATGGCTACACCTTC. It encodes CASSLEATYGYTF.

The chain is built from TRBV30 and TRBJ2-1; TRBD2 matches 14 bases. V lost 2 bases to trimming and J lost 12 bases; unmatched junction nucleotides: 6. This CDR3 is 14 amino acids long. CDR1 GTSNPN and CDR2 SVGIG come from the germline V gene (reference sequence). CDR3: CAWSLGLAGEGQFF. In nucleotides, the CDR3 is TGTGCCTGGAGTCTGGGACTAGCGGGAGAGGGGCAGTTCTTC. Using reference TRBV30 and TRBJ2-1 for the parts outside the CDR3, the full variable domain is SQTIHQWPATLVQPVGSPLSLECTVEGTSNPNLYWYRQAAGRGLQLLFYSVGIGQISSEVPQNLSASRPQDRQFILSSKKLLLSDSGFYLCAWSLGLAGEGQFFGPGTRLTVL.

This clone was detected only a few times. The gene calls are TRBV19 and TRBJ1-1; the match to TRBD1 covers 7 bases. The V and J ends lost 6 bases and 5 bases, in that order; junction bases with no gene match: 6. CDR1 LNHDA and CDR2 SQIVND come from the germline V gene (reference sequence). The CDR3 has 13 residues. DNA of the CDR3: TGTGCCAGTAGCTCACAGGGGTATACTGAAGCTTTCTTT. Its translation: CASSSQGYTEAFF.

This chain uses TRBV7-9 with TRBJ2-7; 9 nucleotides line up with TRBD2. After removal of 3 bases from V and 0 bases from J, the junction contained 9 bases not matched to a gene. The CDR3 spans 17 residues. The V gene's germline CDR1 is SEHNR and CDR2 FQNEAQ (reference sequence). DNA of the CDR3: TGTGCCAGCAGCTTTGGCCTAGCGGGGTCTAACTCCTACGAGCAGTACTTC. Translation: CASSFGLAGSNSYEQYF.

The chain couples TRBV27 to TRBJ2-4, with D possibly matching TRBD2 (6 bases). CDR1 and CDR2 (germline): MNHEY, SMNVEV (reference sequence). The CDR3 spans 14 residues. Trimming removed 6 bases at V and 15 bases at J, with 24 bases between. Here the CDR3 DNA reads TGTGCCAGCAGAGACAATAAGGCGGGGCCCCGGACGTACTTC. The encoded protein is CASRDNKAGPRTYF.

The chain recombines TRBV27 with TRBJ2-1; 9 bases align to TRBD2. CDR3 size: 15 residues. V lost 6 bases to trimming and J lost 1 base; unmatched junction nucleotides: 4. Germline CDR1 MNHEY, CDR2 SMNVEV (reference sequence). The CDR3 region is CASSRTSESYNEQFF. The CDR3 DNA sequence: TGTGCCAGCAGCCGGACTAGCGAGTCCTACAATGAGCAGTTCTTC.

The rearrangement joins TRBV7-2 to TRBJ2-7; TRBD1 might be the D (5 bases). With 0 bases removed from V and 3 bases from J, the gap between germline ends came to 9 bases. Germline-derived CDR1 and CDR2 are SGHTA and FQGNSA. The CDR3 sequence is 14 residues long. CDR3 in amino acids: CASSLAFQGYEQYF. The CDR3 coding sequence is TGTGCCAGCAGCTTAGCCTTCCAGGGCTACGAGCAGTACTTC.

V gene TRBV29-1 combines with J gene TRBJ2-1; no firm D call. Germline CDR1 and CDR2: SQVTM and ANQGSEA. V was clipped by 6 bases and J by 8 bases, with 11 bases between them. The length of the CDR3 is 11 residues. CDR3 DNA sequence: TGCAGCGTAGCGACTTACGATGAGCAGTTCTTC. Encoded protein: CSVATYDEQFF.

The gene calls are TRBV7-3 and TRBJ2-7; D remains unclear. The CDR3 spans 14 residues. Trimming left V 2 bases short and J 3 bases short, with 11 bases between. Germline values: CDR1 SGHTA, CDR2 FQGTGA. This CDR3 is CASSLQVQVYEQYF. In DNA, the CDR3 is TGTGCCAGCAGCTTACAGGTTCAGGTCTACGAGCAGTACTTC.

This chain uses TRBV28 with TRBJ1-4, with 10 bases lining up with TRBD1. Germline loops: CDR1 MDHEN, CDR2 SYDVKM. The CDR3 extends over 13 amino acids. With 8 bases clipped from V and 7 bases from J, the junction kept 4 bases outside the gene matches. This CDR3 is CASRGTGAEKLFF. CDR3 DNA: TGTGCCAGCCGGGGGACAGGGGCTGAAAAACTGTTTTTT.

This clone appeared once. The genes are TRBV5-1 and TRBJ2-3; D gene ambiguous. V was pared by 4 bases and J by 1 base, with 16 bases between. The length of the CDR3 is 16 residues. Germline CDR1 is SGHRS and CDR2 is YFSETQ. Here the CDR3 DNA reads TGCGCCAGCAGCCCCGGAAGACGGAGTGGCACAGATACGCAGTATTTT. Translated, it gives CASSPGRRSGTDTQYF.

The chain employs TRBV4-1 and TRBJ1-2; D perhaps matches TRBD1 (5 bases). The CDR3 has 15 residues. Trimming took 0 bases from V and 4 from J, leaving 12 bases between them. Per the germline V gene, CDR1 is MGHRA and CDR2 is YSYEKL. CDR3 region: CASSQERQGRYGYTF. CDR3 DNA: TGCGCCAGCAGCCAAGAGCGGCAGGGACGCTATGGCTACACCTTC.

There are a few counts of this clone. This rearrangement joins TRBV6-6 to TRBJ1-2; unclear D gene. This CDR3 has 11 amino acids. Trimming removed 5 bases from V and 2 bases from J, with 3 bases in between. Per the germline V gene, CDR1 is MNHNY and CDR2 is SVGAGI (reference sequence). The DNA of the CDR3 is TGTGCCAGCAGTCAGAACTATGGCTACACCTTC. Translating gives CASSQNYGYTF.

Turning to this clone: In the same sample, other DNA sequences code for this CDR3. This chain joins TRBV6-6 and TRBJ1-5; D perhaps matches TRBD1 (6 bases). Germline V gene data show CDR1 as MNHNY and CDR2 as SVGAGI (reference sequence). The V end lost 5 bases, the J end lost 2 bases, and 7 bases lay between the germline ends. This CDR3 region has 13 residues. CDR3: CASSRQGNQPQHF. CDR3 bases: TGTGCCAGCAGTAGACAGGGCAATCAGCCCCAGCATTTT.

The rearrangement joins TRBV6-5 to TRBJ2-3, with 7 bases identical to TRBD1. CDR1 and CDR2 (germline): MNHEY, SVGAGI. V lost 7 bases, J lost 4 bases, and 11 bases stayed unmatched. This CDR3 is 15 amino acids long. This CDR3 is CASTLTGARADTQYF. The CDR3 DNA sequence: TGTGCCAGCACCCTAACAGGGGCGCGGGCAGATACGCAGTATTTT.

This rearrangement joins TRBV7-9 to TRBJ2-2; D is ambiguous. This CDR3 comprises 16 residues. The V end lost 0 bases, the J end lost 6 bases, and 14 bases lay between the germline ends. Germline CDR1 is SEHNR and CDR2 is FQNEAQ (reference sequence). In DNA, the CDR3 is TGTGCCAGCAGCTTAGCAACGACGGCTAGGTCCGGGGAGCTGTTTTTT. It codes for CASSLATTARSGELFF.

This clone came up a few times. The V and J genes are TRBV9 and TRBJ1-3; possible D gene TRBD1, 5 bases. CDR1 and CDR2 from the germline V gene are SGDLS and YYNGEE. The CDR3 contains 16 residues. V was clipped by 0 bases and J by 4 bases, with 14 bases between them. The CDR3 DNA reads TGTGCCAGCAGCGTAGGGGACCGCGCGGTGGGAAACACCATATATTTT. Its translation is CASSVGDRAVGNTIYF.

The V call is TRBV29-1, the J call TRBJ2-2, with no clear D. This CDR3 is 13 amino acids long. Trimming cost V 7 bases and J 1 base, with 10 bases left between them. Germline lookup yields CDR1 SQVTM and CDR2 ANQGSEA. CDR3 nucleotide sequence: TGCAGCGGCCAGGAACAGAACACCGGGGAGCTGTTTTTT. This translates into CSGQEQNTGELFF.

The chain is built from TRBV21-1 and TRBJ2-1. TRBV21-1 is recorded as a pseudogene. The CDR3 runs 15 residues. This chain's CDR3 is CASSKVWGSYNEQFF. Here the CDR3 DNA reads TGTGCCAGCAGCAAAGTGTGGGGCTCCTACAATGAGCAGTTCTTC.

V is TRBV7-2 and J is TRBJ1-2; tentatively, D is TRBD1 (5 bases). V lost 3 bases to trimming and J lost 5 bases, with 7 bases between them. The CDR3 extends over 12 amino acids. CDR1 is SGHTA, CDR2 FQGNSA, per germline. CDR3: CASSFGGYGYTF. DNA for the CDR3: TGTGCCAGCAGCTTCGGGGGTTATGGCTACACCTTC.

Regarding this clone: A much larger clone lies a single base off, so this may be a read error. Additional DNA sequences in this sample encode the identical CDR3. The V call is TRBV28, the J call TRBJ2-5, with D hard to call. Germline CDR1 and CDR2: MDHEN and SYDVKM. The CDR3 is made up of 12 amino acids. Here the CDR3 DNA reads TGCGCCAGCAGTGGGTACCAAGAGACCCAGTACTTC. Residues: CASSGYQETQYF. Variable domain in full (rest from reference TRBV28 and TRBJ2-5): DVKVTQSSRYLVKRTGEKVFLECVQDMDHENMFWYRQDPGLGLRLIYFSYDVKMKEKGDIPEGYSVSREKKERFSLILESASTNQTSMYLCASSGYQETQYFGPGTRLLVL.